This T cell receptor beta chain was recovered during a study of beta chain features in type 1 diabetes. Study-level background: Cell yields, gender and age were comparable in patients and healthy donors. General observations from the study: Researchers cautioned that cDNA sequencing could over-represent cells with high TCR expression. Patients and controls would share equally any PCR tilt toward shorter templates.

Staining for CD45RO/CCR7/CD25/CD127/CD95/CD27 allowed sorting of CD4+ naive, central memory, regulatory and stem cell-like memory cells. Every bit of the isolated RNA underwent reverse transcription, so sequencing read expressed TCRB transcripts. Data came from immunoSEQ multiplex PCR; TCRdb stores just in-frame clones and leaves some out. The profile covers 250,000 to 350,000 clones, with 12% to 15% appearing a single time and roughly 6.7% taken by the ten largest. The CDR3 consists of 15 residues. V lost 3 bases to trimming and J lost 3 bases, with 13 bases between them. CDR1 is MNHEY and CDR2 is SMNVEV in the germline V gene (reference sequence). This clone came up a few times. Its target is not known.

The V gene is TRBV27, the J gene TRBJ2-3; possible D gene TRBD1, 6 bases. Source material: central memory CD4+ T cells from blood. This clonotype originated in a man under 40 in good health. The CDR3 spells CASSFYGGRTDTQYF. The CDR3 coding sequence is TGTGCCAGCAGTTTCTATGGGGGCAGGACAGATACGCAGTATTTT.